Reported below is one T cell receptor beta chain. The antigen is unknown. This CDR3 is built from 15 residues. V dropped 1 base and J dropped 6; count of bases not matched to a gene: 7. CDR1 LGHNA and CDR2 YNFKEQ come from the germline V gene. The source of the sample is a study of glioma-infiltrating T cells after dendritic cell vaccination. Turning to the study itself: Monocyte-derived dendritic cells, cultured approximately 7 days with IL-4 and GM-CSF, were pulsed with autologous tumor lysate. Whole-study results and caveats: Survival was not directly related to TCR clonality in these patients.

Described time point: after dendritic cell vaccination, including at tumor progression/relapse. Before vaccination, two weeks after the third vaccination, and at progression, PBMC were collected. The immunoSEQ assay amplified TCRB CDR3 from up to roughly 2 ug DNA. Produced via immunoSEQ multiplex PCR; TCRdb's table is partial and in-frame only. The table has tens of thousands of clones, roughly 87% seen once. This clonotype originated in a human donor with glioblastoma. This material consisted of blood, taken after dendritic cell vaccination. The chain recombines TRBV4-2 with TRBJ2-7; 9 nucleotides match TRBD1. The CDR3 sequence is CASSQGVGQGSEQYF. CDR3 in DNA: TGTGCCAGCAGCCAAGGGGTGGGACAGGGAAGCGAGCAGTACTTC.